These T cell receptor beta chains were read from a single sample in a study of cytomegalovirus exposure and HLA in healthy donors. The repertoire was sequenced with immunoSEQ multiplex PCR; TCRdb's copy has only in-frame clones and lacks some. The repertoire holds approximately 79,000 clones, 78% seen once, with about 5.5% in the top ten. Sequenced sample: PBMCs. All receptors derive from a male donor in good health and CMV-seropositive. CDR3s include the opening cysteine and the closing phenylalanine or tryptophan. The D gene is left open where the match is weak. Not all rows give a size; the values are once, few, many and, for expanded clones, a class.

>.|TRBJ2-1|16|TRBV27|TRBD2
CASSPISGRAYNEQFF
TGTGCCAGCAGCCCGATTAGCGGGAGGGCCTACAATGAGCAGTTCTTC
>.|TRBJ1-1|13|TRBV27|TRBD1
CASGTGPNTEAFF
TGTGCCAGCGGGACAGGGCCGAACACTGAAGCTTTCTTT
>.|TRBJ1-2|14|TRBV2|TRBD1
CASSLDRANYGYTF
TGTGCCAGCAGCCTCGACAGGGCTAACTATGGCTACACCTTC
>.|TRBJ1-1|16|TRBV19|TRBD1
CASSAQGGQMNTEAFF
TGTGCCAGTAGTGCCCAGGGGGGACAGATGAACACTGAAGCTTTCTTT
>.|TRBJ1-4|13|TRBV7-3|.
CASSEDSNEKLFF
TGTGCCAGCAGCGAGGACTCTAATGAAAAATTGTTTTTT
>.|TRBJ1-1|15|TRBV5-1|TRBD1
CASSLSRDRGTEAFF
TGCGCCAGCAGCTTATCCCGGGACAGGGGCACTGAAGCTTTCTTT
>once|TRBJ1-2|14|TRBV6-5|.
CASSYSGRGYGYTF
TGTGCCAGCAGTTACTCCGGGCGGGGTTATGGCTACACCTTC
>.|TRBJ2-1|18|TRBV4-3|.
CASSQDLVTGGGKNEQFF
TGCGCCAGCAGCCAAGATCTTGTAACCGGTGGAGGTAAGAATGAGCAGTTCTTC
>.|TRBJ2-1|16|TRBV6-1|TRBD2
CASSEVPSGSYNGQFF
TGTGCCAGCAGTGAAGTTCCTAGCGGGAGCTACAATGGGCAGTTCTTC
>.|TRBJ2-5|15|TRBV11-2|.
CASSLAARVGETQYF
TGTGCCAGCAGCTTAGCGGCCAGGGTGGGGGAGACCCAGTACTTC
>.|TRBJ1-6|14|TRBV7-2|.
CASSPRVQNSPLHF
TGTGCCAGCAGCCCCAGGGTCCAGAATTCACCCCTCCACTTT
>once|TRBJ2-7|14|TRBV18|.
CASSPPNRDYEQYF
TGTGCCAGCTCACCACCGAACAGGGACTACGAGCAGTACTTC
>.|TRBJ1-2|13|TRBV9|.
CASSETGSYGYTF
TGTGCCAGCAGCGAAACAGGGTCCTATGGCTACACCTTC
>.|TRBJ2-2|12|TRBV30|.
CAWSNSGGELFF
TGTGCCTGGAGTAATTCAGGCGGGGAGCTGTTTTTT
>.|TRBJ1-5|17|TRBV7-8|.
CASSLAWNRASNQPQHF
TGTGCCAGCAGCTTAGCGTGGAACAGGGCTAGCAATCAGCCCCAGCATTTT
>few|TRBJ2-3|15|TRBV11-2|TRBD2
CASRVGLAGTDTQYF
TGTGCCAGCAGAGTCGGACTAGCGGGGACAGATACGCAGTATTTT